This paragraph covers one T cell receptor beta chain sequence. This clone's antigen is unknown. It has no much larger one-base neighbor in the sample; base qualities were not kept. This entry belongs to a study of shared clonotypes between healthy human individuals (dated by TCRdb to about 2020). Looking at the study overall: A couple of women and a few men aged 18 to 49 years were included in the cohort. For each donor, three plates each were used for CD4 naive and CD4 memory, two plates were used for CD8 naive, and one plate was used for CD8 memory. Blood TCR repertoires of roughly five healthy adults were deeply sequenced to estimate repertoire size and the extent of clonotype sharing between individuals. Different laboratories and diverse techniques were used to prepare libraries and sequence TCR repertoires, to increase sequencing depth and limit assay-specific biases. Between about 0.9 and 10 billion PBMCs per donor were obtained by leukapheresis. What the work shows at the level of the full study, not this receptor alone: The genetic and exposure-history diversity represented was limited by the small number of donors. Only blood was sampled, and tissue TCR repertoires likely differ from those in blood. Estimated clonotype richness was generally larger for naive than for memory subsets. Compared with non-shared clonotypes, clonotypes shared by all four sorted-subset donors had higher generation probabilities. Sharing across a few donors was observed for around 5% of naive CD4, less than 4% of naive CD8, over 2% of memory CD4, and around 0.4% of memory CD8 clonotypes. Even with the large sequencing depth, rarefaction of the sorted-subset datasets indicated that sequencing was incomplete. Based on pairwise subsampling, the degree of clonotype sharing among donors was expected to be affected by sequencing depth.

Healthy HIV-negative adults with no recently reported acute infections or vaccinations were included as donors. Every donor was a Caucasian adult residing in Nashville, Tennessee, USA. CD4+ T cells were enriched by magnetic negative selection, after which naive cells were positively selected on CD45RA and the negative fraction was taken as the memory subset. After blood collection by leukapheresis, PBMCs were isolated using Ficoll-Histopaque density gradient centrifugation and then cryopreserved in the vapor phase of liquid nitrogen. Analytical flow cytometry was used to check the purity and quantity of each magnetically sorted T cell population. Each sorted fraction had its genomic DNA isolated and then quantified by UV absorbance on a Nanodrop 2000c. Using the deep immunoSEQ assay, TCR CDR3 regions were amplified from genomic DNA by multiplex PCR. Extracted genomic DNA from each cell subset was spread evenly across all wells of several immunoSEQ 96-well plates, with each plate serving as a replicate. For sorted subsets, roughly 0.2 ug genomic DNA, equal to 30,000 or so T cell genomes, was loaded into each replicate PCR. Purified libraries were measured with a Qubit 3.0 fluorometer, size-checked on a Bioanalyzer 2100, and measured again with the KAPA Library Quantification kit. Each immunoSEQ 96-well plate was sequenced on its own single-read 150-cycle Illumina NextSeq 550 flow cell. Per the source publication's procedure: Because only junctional sequences without quality scores were contained in the immunoSEQ output, filtering matching that applied to full-length reads could not be performed. Sequences were annotated with PyIR, a Python wrapper for IgBLAST v1.9, using IMGT germline references to assign V/J genes and CDR3. Reads were removed for weak V/J assignments (E-value above 1e-6), missing CDR3, stop codons, out-of-frame junctions, or ambiguous translated residues. V3J clonotypes were defined as sequences sharing an identical inferred V gene, J gene, and CDR3 amino acid sequence. Percentage overlap between repertoires was calculated by dividing the number of shared unique clonotypes by the size of the smaller repertoire. Repertoire richness was assessed with RTK rarefaction, the Chao1 estimator, and Recon v2.1 estimates of unobserved clonotypes. OLGA was used to compute generation probabilities for all TCRbeta clonotypes that the gDNA method yielded from a handful of donors. The clones in this table, taken by TCRdb from immuneACCESS, are in-frame only. Not every clone is retained; where verified, under half of the shortfall comes from an unresolved V gene, and the cause of the rest is unknown. The V and J calls and clone size were taken over from that table, and D and trimming were inferred from the DNA. In all, the sample holds some 2,000,000 clones, and approximately 95% of those were seen once. Roughly 0.13% of the sample belongs to the ten largest clones.

This TCR was sampled from a man between 18 and 29 years old in good health. The source material was naive CD4+ T cells sorted from blood. The cell subset or site label, as the study defines it: CD45RA+ positively selected.

The CDR3 region has the sequence CASKLRQVNYGYTF. The DNA reads TGTGCCAGCAAACTACGACAGGTTAACTATGGCTACACCTTC. This chain joins TRBV6-5 to TRBJ1-2; the D gene is perhaps TRBD1, on 6 matching bases. The germline V gene encodes CDR1 MNHEY and CDR2 SVGAGI. The junction carries 13 bases between V and J, which are trimmed by 7 bases and 1 base respectively. The CDR3 goes from the cysteine to the phenylalanine over 14 residues. The kept DNA is CDR3 alone, 42 bases in frame from the first base.